This paragraph covers one TCR beta chain sequence. Each participant with HIV received care in the United States. These data come from a study of long-term antiretroviral therapy in people with HIV. Survey-level immunoSEQ v3.0 assays were run. The repertoire was sequenced with immunoSEQ multiplex PCR; TCRdb's copy has only in-frame clones and lacks some. Here the sample spans about 36,000 clones, about 80% being singletons. The receptor was derived from a man aged 30 to 39 with HIV. Sequenced here: unsorted PBMCs, sampled 3.4 years after starting antiretroviral therapy.

CDR3 DNA: TGTGCCACCCAACCCCTGGCTAGCGGCAGCACAGATACGCAGTATTTT. Its protein is CATQPLASGSTDTQYF. V is TRBV4-2 and J is TRBJ2-3; 7 bases are a match to TRBD2. Trimming cost V 10 bases and J 0 bases; bases outside gene matches: 13. In germline, CDR1 is LGHNA, CDR2 YNFKEQ. The length of the CDR3 is 16 residues.